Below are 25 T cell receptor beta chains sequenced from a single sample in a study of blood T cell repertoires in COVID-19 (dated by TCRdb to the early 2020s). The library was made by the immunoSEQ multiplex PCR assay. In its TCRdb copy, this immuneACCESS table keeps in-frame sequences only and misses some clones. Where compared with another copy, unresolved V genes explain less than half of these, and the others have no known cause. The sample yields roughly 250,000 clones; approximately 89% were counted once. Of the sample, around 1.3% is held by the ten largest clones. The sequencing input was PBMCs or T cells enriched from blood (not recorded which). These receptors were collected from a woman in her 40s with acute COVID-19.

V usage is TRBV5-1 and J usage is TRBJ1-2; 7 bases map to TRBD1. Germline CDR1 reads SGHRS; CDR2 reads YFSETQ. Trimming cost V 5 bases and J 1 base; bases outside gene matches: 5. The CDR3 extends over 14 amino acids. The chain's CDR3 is CASRPGTVNYGYTF. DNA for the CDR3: TGCGCCAGCAGACCCGGGACAGTTAACTATGGCTACACCTTC.

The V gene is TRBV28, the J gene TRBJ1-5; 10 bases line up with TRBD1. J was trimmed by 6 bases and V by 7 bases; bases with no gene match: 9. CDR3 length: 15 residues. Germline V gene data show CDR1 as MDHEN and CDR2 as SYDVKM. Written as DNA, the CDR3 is TGTGCCAGCACCCCCTGGGGGACAGGGGTTCAGCCCCAGCATTTT. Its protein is CASTPWGTGVQPQHF. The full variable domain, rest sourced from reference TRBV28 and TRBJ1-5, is DVKVTQSSRYLVKRTGEKVFLECVQDMDHENMFWYRQDPGLGLRLIYFSYDVKMKEKGDIPEGYSVSREKKERFSLILESASTNQTSMYLCASTPWGTGVQPQHFGDGTRLSIL.

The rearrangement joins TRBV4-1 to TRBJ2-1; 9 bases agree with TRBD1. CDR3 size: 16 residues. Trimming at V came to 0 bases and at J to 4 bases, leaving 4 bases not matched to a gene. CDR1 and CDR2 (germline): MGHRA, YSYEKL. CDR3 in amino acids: CASSQDQQGAYNEQFF. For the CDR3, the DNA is TGCGCCAGCAGCCAAGATCAACAGGGGGCGTACAATGAGCAGTTCTTC.

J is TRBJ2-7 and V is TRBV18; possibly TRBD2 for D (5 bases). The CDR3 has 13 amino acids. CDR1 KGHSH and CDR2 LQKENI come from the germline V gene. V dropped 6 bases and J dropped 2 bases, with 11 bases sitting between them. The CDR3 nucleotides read TGTGCCAGCTCCCGCGGGTCTACCTACGAGCAGTACGTC. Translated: CASSRGSTYEQYV.

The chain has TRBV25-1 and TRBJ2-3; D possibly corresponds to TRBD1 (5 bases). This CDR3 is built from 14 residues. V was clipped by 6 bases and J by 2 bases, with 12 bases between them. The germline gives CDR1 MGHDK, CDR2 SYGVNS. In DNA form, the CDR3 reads TGTGCCAGCAGCACAGGTTTCCCCACAGATACGCAGTATTTT. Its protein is CASSTGFPTDTQYF. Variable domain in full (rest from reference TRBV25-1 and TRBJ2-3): EADIYQTPRYLVIGTGKKITLECSQTMGHDKMYWYQQDPGMELHLIHYSYGVNSTEKGDLSSESTVSRIRTEHFPLTLESARPSHTSQYLCASSTGFPTDTQYFGPGTRLTVL.

Here the CDR3 reads CASSLEGKGASDGYTF. CDR3 coding DNA: TGCGCCAGCAGCTTGGAGGGTAAGGGGGCGTCGGATGGCTACACCTTC. The chain combines TRBV5-1 with TRBJ1-2, with 7 bases aligning to TRBD1. Trimming took 0 bases from V and 6 from J; bases not matched to a gene: 11. Per germline, CDR1 SGHRS and CDR2 YFSETQ. This CDR3 is built from 16 residues.

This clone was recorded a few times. The CDR3 loop is CASTLRGRGQPQHF. The CDR3 coding sequence is TGTGCCAGCACCCTTAGGGGGCGCGGACAGCCCCAGCATTTT. The chain couples TRBV28 to TRBJ1-5, with 7 bases identical to TRBD1. This CDR3 region has 14 residues. Germline CDR1 and CDR2: MDHEN and SYDVKM. J lost 7 bases, V lost 7 bases, and 10 bases had no gene match.

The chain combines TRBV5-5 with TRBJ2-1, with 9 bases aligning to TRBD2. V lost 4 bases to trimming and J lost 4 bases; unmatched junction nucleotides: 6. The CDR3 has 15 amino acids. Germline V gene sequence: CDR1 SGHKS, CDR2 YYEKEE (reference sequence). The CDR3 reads CASSPGLAGYNEQFF. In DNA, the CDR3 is TGTGCCAGCAGCCCGGGACTAGCAGGATACAATGAGCAGTTCTTC.

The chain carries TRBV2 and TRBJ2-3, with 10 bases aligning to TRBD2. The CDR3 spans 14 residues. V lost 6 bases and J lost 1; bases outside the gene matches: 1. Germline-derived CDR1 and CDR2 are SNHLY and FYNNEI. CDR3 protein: CASRGTSGTDTQYF. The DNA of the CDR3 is TGTGCCAGCAGGGGGACTAGCGGCACAGATACGCAGTATTTT.

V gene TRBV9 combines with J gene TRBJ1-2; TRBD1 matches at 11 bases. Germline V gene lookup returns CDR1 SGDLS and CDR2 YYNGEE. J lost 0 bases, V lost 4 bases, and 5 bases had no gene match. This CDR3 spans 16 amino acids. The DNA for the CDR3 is TGTGCCAGCAGCCTGGGACAGGGGGGTGCTAACTATGGCTACACCTTC. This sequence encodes CASSLGQGGANYGYTF.

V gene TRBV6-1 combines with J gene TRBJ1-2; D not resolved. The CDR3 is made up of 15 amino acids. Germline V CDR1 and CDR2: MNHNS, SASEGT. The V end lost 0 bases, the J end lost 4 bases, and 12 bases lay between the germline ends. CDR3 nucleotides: TGTGCCAGCAGTGAAGCGTGGCAAAGTGGCTATGGCTACACCTTC. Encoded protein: CASSEAWQSGYGYTF.

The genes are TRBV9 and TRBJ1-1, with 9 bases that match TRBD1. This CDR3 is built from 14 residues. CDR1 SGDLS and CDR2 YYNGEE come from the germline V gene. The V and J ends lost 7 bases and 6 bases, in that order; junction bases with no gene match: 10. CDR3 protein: CASDTGTGRAEAFF. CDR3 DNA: TGTGCCAGCGATACCGGGACAGGGCGAGCTGAAGCTTTCTTT.

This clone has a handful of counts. CDR3 DNA: TGTGCCAGCAGTCCGAGGATCGGTGGCGGCTACACCTTC. Translated, it gives CASSPRIGGGYTF. This chain connects TRBV27 to TRBJ1-2; D gene unclear. V shed 5 bases and J shed 8 bases, with 15 bases lying between them. Germline loops: CDR1 MNHEY, CDR2 SMNVEV (reference sequence). CDR3 length: 13 amino acids.

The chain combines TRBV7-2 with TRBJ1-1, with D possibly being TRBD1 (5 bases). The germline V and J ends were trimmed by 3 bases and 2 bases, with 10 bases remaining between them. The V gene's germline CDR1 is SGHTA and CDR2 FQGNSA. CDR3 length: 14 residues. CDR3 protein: CASSFRGANTEAFF. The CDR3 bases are TGTGCCAGCAGCTTTAGGGGCGCCAACACTGAAGCTTTCTTT.

The CDR3 region is CASSTANYGYTF. The CDR3 DNA sequence: TGTGCCAGCAGTACAGCCAACTATGGCTACACCTTC. V gene TRBV6-5 combines with J gene TRBJ1-2, with D uncertain. Trimming took off 5 bases at V and 2 bases at J, with 6 bases between the two ends. The germline V gene has CDR1 MNHEY and CDR2 SVGAGI. This CDR3 region has 12 residues.

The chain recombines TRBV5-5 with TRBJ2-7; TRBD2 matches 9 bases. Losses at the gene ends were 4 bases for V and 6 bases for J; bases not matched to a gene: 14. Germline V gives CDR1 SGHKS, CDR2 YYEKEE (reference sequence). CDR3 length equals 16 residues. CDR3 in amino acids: CASSVRGSGRPAEQYF. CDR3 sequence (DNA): TGTGCCAGCAGCGTCCGTGGTAGCGGGAGACCGGCCGAGCAGTACTTC.

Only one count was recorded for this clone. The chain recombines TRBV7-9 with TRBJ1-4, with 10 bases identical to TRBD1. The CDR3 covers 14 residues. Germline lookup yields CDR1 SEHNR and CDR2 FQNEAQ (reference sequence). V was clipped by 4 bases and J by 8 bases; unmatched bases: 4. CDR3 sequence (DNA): TGTGCCAGCAGCTCGGGACAGGGGAACGAAAAACTGTTTTTT. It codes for CASSSGQGNEKLFF.

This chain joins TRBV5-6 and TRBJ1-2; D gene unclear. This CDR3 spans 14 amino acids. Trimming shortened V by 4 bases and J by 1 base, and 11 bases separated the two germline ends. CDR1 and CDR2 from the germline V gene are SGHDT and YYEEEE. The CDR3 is CASSIITVNYGYTF. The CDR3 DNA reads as TGTGCCAGCAGCATAATAACAGTTAACTATGGCTACACCTTC.

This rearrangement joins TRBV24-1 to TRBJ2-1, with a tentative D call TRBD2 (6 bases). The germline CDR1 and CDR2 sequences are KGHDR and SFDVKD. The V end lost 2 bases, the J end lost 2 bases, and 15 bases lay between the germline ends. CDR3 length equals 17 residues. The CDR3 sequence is CATSDSYGGGPYNEQFF. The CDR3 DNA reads TGTGCCACCAGTGATTCTTACGGGGGAGGTCCCTACAATGAGCAGTTCTTC.

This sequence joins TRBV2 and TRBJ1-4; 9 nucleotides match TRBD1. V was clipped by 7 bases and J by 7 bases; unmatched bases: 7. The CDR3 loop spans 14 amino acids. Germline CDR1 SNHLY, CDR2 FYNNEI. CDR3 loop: CASNIQGAAEKLFF. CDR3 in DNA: TGTGCCAGCAACATACAGGGGGCGGCTGAAAAACTGTTTTTT.

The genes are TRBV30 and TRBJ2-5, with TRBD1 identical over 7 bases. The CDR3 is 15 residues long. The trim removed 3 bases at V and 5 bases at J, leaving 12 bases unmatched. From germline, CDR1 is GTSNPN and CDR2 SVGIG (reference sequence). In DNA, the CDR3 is TGTGCCTGGAGGAAGACAGGGAGAAGGTTGGAGACCCAGTACTTC. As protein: CAWRKTGRRLETQYF.

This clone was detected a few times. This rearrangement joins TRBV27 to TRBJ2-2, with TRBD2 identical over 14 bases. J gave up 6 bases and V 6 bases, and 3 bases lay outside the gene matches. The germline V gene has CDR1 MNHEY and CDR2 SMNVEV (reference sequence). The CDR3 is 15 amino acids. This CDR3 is CASRETSGRAGELFF. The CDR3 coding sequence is TGTGCCAGCAGGGAGACTAGCGGGAGGGCCGGGGAGCTGTTTTTT.

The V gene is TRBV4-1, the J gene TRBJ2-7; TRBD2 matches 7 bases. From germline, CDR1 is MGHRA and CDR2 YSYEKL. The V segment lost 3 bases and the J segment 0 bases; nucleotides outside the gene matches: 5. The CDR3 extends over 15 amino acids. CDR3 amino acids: CASSHQAGSSYEQYF. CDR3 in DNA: TGCGCCAGCAGCCACCAAGCGGGGAGCTCCTACGAGCAGTACTTC.

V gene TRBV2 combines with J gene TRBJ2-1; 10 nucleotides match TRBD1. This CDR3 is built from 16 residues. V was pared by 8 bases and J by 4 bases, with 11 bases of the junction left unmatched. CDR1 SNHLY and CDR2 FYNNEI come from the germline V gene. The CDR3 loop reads CASHGGDRGIYNEQFF. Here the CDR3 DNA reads TGTGCCAGCCATGGTGGGGACAGGGGTATATACAATGAGCAGTTCTTC.

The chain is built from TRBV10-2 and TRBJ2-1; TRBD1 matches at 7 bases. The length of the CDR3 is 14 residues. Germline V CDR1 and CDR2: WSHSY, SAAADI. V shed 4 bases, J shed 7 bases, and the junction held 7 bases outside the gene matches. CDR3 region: CASSVVGGRNEQFF. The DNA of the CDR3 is TGCGCCAGCAGTGTCGTAGGGGGCAGGAATGAGCAGTTCTTC.